This TCR beta chain was captured by sequencing in a study of OX40 agonist ivuxolimab in advanced cancers. Whole-study context: Ivuxolimab doses were 0.01, 0.1, 0.3, 1.5, 3 or 10 mg/kg every 2 weeks. Of mixed ages from roughly 23 to 80 and averaging around 60 years, the group was roughly 85% male. The study's findings and limits: Within 6 weeks, CD4+ and CD8+ blood T cells expanded clonally at 0.1 to 3.0 mg/kg.

TCRdb's table, derived via immunoSEQ multiplex PCR, lists solely in-frame clones and lacks some. The table has 70,000 to 95,000 clones, 92% seen once. The V gene's germline CDR1 is MNHNS and CDR2 SASEGT. This CDR3 is built from 14 residues. Trimming removed 10 bases from V and 0 bases from J, with 15 bases in between. Only one count was recorded for this clone. The target antigen is unknown. The input for sequencing was CD4+ or CD8+ T cells sorted from blood, taken in a trial of the OX40 agonist ivuxolimab. This TCR was recovered from an adult with an advanced solid tumor such as melanoma, head and neck, liver or kidney cancer. The V call is TRBV6-1, the J call TRBJ1-1; D possibly corresponds to TRBD1 (6 bases). The CDR3 nucleotides are TGTGCCAACCGGACAGCTAAAATGAACACTGAAGCTTTCTTT. Residues: CANRTAKMNTEAFF.